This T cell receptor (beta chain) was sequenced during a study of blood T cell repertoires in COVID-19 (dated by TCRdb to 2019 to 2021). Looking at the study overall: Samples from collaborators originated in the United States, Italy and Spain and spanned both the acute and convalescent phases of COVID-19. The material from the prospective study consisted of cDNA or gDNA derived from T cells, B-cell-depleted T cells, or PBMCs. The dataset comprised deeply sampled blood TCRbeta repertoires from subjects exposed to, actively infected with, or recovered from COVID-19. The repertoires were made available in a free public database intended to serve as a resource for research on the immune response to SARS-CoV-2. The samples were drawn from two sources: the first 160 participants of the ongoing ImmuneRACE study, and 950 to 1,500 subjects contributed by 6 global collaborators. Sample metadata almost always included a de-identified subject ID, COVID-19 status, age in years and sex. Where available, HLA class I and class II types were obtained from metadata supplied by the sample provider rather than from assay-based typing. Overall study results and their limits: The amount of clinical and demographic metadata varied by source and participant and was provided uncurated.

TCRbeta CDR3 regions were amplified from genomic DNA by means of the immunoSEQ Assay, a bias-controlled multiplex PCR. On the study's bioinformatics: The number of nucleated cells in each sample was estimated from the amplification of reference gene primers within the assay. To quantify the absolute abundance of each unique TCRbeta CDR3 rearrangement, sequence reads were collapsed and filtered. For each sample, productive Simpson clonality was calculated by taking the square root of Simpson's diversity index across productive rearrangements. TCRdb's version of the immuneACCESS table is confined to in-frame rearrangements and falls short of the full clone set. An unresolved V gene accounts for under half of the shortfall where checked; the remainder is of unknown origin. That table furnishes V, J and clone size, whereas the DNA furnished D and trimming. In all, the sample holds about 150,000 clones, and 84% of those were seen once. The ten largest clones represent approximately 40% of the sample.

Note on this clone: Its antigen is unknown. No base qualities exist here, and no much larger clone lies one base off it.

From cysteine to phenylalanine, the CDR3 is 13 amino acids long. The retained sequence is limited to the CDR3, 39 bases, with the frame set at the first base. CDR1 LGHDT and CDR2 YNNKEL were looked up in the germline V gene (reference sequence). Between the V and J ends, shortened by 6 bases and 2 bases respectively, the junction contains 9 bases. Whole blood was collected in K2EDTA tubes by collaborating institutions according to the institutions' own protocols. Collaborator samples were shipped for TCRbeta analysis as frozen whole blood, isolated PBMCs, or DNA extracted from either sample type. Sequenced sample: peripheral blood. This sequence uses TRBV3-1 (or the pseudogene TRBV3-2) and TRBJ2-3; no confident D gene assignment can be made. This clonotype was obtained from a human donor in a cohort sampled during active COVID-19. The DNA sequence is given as TGTGCCAGCAGTCGTACAATCACAGATACGCAGTATTTT. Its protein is CASSRTITDTQYF.